The entry below describes one T cell receptor (beta chain). Its antigen target is currently unknown. A junction boundary mismatches the germline segment, possibly from a read error. The data belong to a study of CD8+CD57+ T cells in acquired aplastic anemia (dated by TCRdb to between 2018 and 2020). As for the study more broadly: On average, sorted CD4+ and CD8+ cells yielded around 3.4 ug of extracted DNA, with a range of about 0.17 to 27.4 ug. CD8+CD57+ expansion was defined as frequency above the mean frequency observed in healthy subjects.

CDR1 SGHTA and CDR2 FQGNSA were looked up in the germline V gene. Inclusive of the bounding cysteine and phenylalanine, the CDR3 is 14 residues long. The read is trimmed to its CDR3 DNA, 42 bases read in frame from base 1. General conclusions and limits of the study: Around 30 CD8+ CDR3 sequences were shared between patients and controls but appeared highly expressed in patients and within their immunodominant clones. No significant difference in CD8+ Simpson's diversity was found between patients and healthy controls (P=0.060).

Expansion of CD8+CD57+ cells had been shown by flow cytometry in the patients chosen for sequencing. Severe acquired aplastic anemia was diagnosed in all patients according to International Study of Aplastic Anemia and Agranulocytosis and Camitta criteria. Patients had received no therapy at the time of blood sampling. In this study, sorted CD4+ and CD8+ T cells from the blood of healthy subjects and of severe aplastic anemia patients had their TCR repertoires deep-sequenced. Patients were enrolled in the USA under clinicaltrials.gov protocols 00001620, 01623167, 00001397, 00071045, 00081523 and 00961064. Ficoll-Paque density gradient centrifugation was used to isolate peripheral blood mononuclear cells. Before DNA extraction, CD4+ and CD8+ T cells were sorted with FACS or magnetic beads. Profiling of TCR beta VDJ combinations and CDR3 sequences used genomic DNA as the template. TCR repertoire sequencing was run on an Illumina HiSeq 2000. From the authors' description of their analysis: TRBV/TRBJ rearrangement plots, CDR3 size and DJ length profiles, and Simpson's diversity index were used to evaluate the repertoires. The immunodominant clone was defined as the most abundant DNA sequence in deep sequencing data. CDR3 amino acid sequences were screened for sharing across subjects and compared with published repertoires and the VDJdb database. TCRdb applied fastp at Q25 and MiXCR to the public reads, then kept only in-frame beta chains. Each entry merges the rows of one CDR3 protein and shows their most common DNA and genes. The authors' filters were not applied to this entry. Recorded for this sample are 310,000 or so distinct CDR3 sequences; roughly 59% of them occurred a single time. The ten largest clones add up to 1% to 1.5% of the sample.

The sequenced sample consisted of sorted CD4+, CD8+, or CD8+CD57+ T cells (not recorded which) from PBMCs. The sequence is built from TRBV7-2 and TRBJ2-3; 5 matching bases give a weak D call of TRBD2. This TCR derives from a human donor with aplastic anemia. At the DNA level, the sequence is TGTGCCAGCGGCTTATTGGCGGACTCAGATACGCAGTATTTT. Translated, this gives CASGLLADSDTQYF.